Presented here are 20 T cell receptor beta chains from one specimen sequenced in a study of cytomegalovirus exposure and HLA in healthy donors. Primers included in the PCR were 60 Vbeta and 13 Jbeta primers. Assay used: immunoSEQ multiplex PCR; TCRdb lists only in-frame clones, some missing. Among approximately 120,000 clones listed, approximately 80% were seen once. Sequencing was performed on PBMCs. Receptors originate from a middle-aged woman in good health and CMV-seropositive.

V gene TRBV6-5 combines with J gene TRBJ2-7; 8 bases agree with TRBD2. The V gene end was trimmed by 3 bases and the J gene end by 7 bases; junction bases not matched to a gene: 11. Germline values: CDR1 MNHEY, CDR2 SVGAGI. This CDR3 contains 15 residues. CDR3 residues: CASSYLASGLAEQYF. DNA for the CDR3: TGTGCCAGCAGTTATCTGGCTAGCGGGCTTGCGGAGCAGTACTTC.

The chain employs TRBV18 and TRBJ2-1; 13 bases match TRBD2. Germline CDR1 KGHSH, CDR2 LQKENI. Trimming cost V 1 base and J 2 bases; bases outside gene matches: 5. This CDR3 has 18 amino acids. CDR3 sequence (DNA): TGTGCCAGCTCACCACAGGGACTAGCGGGATTAACCTACAATGAGCAGTTCTTC. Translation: CASSPQGLAGLTYNEQFF.

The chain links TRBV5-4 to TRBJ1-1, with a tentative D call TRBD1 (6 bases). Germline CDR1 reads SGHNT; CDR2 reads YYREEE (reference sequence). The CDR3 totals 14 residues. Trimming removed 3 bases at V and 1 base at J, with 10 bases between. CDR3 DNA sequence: TGTGCCAGCAGCTCAACGACAGGGAACACTGAAGCTTTCTTT. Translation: CASSSTTGNTEAFF.

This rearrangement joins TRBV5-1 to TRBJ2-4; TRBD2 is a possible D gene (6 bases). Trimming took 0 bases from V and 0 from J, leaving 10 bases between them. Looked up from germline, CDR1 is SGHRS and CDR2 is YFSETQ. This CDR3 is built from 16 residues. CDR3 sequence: CASSLGLDLAKNIQYF. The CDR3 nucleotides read TGCGCCAGCAGCTTGGGACTAGACCTAGCCAAAAACATTCAGTACTTC.

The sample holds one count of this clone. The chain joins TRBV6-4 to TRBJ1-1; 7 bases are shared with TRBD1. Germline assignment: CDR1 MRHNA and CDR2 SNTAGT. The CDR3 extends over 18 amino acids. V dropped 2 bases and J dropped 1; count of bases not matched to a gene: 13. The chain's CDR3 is CASSDPFGMTGKNTEAFF. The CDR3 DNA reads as TGTGCCAGCAGTGACCCCTTCGGAATGACAGGGAAGAACACTGAAGCTTTCTTT.

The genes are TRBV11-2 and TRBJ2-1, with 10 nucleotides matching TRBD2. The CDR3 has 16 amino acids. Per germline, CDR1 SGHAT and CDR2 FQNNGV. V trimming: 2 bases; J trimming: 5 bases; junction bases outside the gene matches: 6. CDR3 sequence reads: CASSLLSGRGDNEQFF. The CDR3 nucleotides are TGTGCCAGCAGCTTACTGAGCGGGAGGGGAGACAATGAGCAGTTCTTC.

The CDR3 reads CASSLALSSSGANVLTF. Here the CDR3 DNA reads TGCGCCAGCAGCTTGGCCCTCTCGAGCTCTGGGGCCAACGTCCTGACTTTC. The chain joins TRBV5-1 to TRBJ2-6; the D is unclear. CDR3 length: 17 amino acids. Trimming took off 0 bases at V and 0 bases at J, with 10 bases between the two ends. CDR1 and CDR2 (germline): SGHRS, YFSETQ.

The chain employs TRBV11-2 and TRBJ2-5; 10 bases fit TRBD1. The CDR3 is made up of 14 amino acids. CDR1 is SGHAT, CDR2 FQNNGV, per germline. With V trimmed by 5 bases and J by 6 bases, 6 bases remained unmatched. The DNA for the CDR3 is TGTGCCAGCAGCCCGACAGGGGGCGGAAAGACCCAGTACTTC. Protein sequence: CASSPTGGGKTQYF.

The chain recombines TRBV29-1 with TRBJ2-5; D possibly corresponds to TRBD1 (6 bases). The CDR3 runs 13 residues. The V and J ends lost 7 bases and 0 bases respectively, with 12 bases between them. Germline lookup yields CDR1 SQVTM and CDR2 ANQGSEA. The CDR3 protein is CSGARDNQETQYF. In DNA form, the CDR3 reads TGCAGCGGGGCCCGGGACAACCAAGAGACCCAGTACTTC.

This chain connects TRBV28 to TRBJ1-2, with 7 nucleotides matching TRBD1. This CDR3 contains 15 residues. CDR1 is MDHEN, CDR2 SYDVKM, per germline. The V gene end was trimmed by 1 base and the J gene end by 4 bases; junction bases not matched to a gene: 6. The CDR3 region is CASSLSQGGGYGYTF. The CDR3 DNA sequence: TGTGCCAGCAGTTTATCGCAGGGGGGTGGCTATGGCTACACCTTC.

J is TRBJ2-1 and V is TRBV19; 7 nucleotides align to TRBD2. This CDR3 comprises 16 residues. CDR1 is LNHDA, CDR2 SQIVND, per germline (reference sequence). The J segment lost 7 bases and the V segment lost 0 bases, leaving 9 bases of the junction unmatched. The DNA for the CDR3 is TGTGCCAGTAGTATAGATAGGGCTTTGGGGGGGAATGAGCAGTTCTTC. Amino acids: CASSIDRALGGNEQFF. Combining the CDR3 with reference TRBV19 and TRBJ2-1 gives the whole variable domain DGGITQSPKYLFRKEGQNVTLSCEQNLNHDAMYWYRQDPGQGLRLIYYSQIVNDFQKGDIAEGYSVSREKKESFPLTVTSAQKNPTAFYLCASSIDRALGGNEQFFGPGTRLTVL.

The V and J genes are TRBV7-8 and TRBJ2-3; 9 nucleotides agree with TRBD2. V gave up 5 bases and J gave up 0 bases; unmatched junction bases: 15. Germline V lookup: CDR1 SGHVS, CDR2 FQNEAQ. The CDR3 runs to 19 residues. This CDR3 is CASSMAPAGGLWSTDTQYF. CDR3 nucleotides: TGTGCCAGCAGCATGGCCCCAGCGGGAGGACTTTGGAGCACAGATACGCAGTATTTT.

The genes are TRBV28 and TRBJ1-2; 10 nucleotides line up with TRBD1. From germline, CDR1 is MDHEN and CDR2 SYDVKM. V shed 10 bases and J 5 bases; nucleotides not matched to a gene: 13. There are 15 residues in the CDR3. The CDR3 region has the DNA TGTGCCACCCGGCTATGGGACAGGGGAGGATATGGCTACACCTTC. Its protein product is CATRLWDRGGYGYTF.

CDR3 DNA: TGCGCCAGCAGCCCCCCGGAGGGACTGCTTAGCACCGGGGAGCTGTTTTTT. This translates into CASSPPEGLLSTGELFF. The V gene is TRBV5-1, the J gene TRBJ2-2; tentatively, D is TRBD2 (6 bases). V was trimmed by 4 bases and J by 4 bases, leaving 20 bases between them. CDR3 length: 17 amino acids. From germline, CDR1 is SGHRS and CDR2 YFSETQ.

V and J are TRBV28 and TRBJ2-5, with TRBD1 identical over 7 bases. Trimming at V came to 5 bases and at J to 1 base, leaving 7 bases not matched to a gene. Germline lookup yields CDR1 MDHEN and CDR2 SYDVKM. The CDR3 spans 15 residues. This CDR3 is CASSPNRGAQETQYF. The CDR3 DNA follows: TGTGCCAGCAGTCCTAACAGGGGAGCCCAAGAGACCCAGTACTTC.

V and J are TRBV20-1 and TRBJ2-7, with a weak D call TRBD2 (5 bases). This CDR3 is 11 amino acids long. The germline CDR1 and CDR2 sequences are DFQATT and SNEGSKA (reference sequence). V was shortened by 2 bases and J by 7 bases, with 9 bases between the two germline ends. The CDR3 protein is CSARSPGEQYF. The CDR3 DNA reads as TGCAGTGCTAGATCCCCGGGAGAGCAGTACTTC.

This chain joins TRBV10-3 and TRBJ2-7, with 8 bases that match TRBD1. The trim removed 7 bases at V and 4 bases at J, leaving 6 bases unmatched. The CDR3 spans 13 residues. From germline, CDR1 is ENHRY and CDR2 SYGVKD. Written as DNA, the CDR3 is TGTGCCATCAAACCGGGACAGGAGTACGAGCAGTACTTC. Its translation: CAIKPGQEYEQYF.

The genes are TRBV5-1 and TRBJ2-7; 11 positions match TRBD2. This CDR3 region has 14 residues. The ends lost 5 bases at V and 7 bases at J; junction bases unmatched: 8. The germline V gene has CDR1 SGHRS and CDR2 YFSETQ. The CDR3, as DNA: TGCGCCAGCAGGTTAGCGGGAGGGCCATGGGAGCAGTACTTC. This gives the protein CASRLAGGPWEQYF.

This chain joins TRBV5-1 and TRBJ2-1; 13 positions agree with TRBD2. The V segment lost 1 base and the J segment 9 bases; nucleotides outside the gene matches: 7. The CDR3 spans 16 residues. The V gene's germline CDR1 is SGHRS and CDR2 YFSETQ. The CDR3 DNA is TGCGCCAGCAGCTTGAGGGAACTAGCGGGAGGGGGTGAGCAGTTCTTC. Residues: CASSLRELAGGGEQFF.

In DNA, the CDR3 is TGTGCCAGTAGCCCTGGACAGTATCAGCCCTATGGCTACACCTTC. This translates into CASSPGQYQPYGYTF. This chain joins TRBV19 and TRBJ1-2; maybe TRBD1 (6 bases). V dropped 6 bases and J dropped 4 bases, with 18 bases sitting between them. Germline CDR1 and CDR2: LNHDA and SQIVND (reference sequence). There are 15 residues in the CDR3. Variable domain in full (rest from reference TRBV19 and TRBJ1-2): DGGITQSPKYLFRKEGQNVTLSCEQNLNHDAMYWYRQDPGQGLRLIYYSQIVNDFQKGDIAEGYSVSREKKESFPLTVTSAQKNPTAFYLCASSPGQYQPYGYTFGSGTRLTVV.